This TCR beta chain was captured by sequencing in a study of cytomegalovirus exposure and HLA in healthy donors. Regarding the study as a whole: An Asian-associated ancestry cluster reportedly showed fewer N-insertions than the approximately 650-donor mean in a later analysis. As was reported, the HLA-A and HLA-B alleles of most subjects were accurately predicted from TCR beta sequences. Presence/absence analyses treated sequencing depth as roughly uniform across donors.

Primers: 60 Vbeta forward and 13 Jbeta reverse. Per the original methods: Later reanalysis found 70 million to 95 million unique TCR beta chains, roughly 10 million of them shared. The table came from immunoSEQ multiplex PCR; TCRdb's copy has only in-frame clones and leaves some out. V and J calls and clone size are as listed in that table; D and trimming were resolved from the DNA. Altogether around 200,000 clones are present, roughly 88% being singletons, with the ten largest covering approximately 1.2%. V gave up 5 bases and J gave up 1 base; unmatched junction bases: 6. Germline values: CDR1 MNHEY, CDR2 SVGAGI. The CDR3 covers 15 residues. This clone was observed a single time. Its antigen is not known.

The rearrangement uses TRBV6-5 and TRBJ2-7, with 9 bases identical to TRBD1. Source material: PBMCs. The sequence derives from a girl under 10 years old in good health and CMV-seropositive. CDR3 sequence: CASSGQGTGSYEQYF. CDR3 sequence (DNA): TGTGCCAGCAGTGGGCAGGGGACAGGGTCCTACGAGCAGTACTTC.